One and the same sample provided the 32 T cell receptor beta chains below, sequenced in a study of tissue T cells after allogeneic stem cell transplantation. Assay used: immunoSEQ multiplex PCR; TCRdb lists only in-frame clones, some missing. The sample lists tens of thousands of clones; around 70% were seen once. Material: sorted cells pooled from one or two spleens. Receptors originate from a pool of C57BL/6 mice in good health.

This clone was observed once. Gene and germline names: mouse. The CDR3 is cut off 1 residue early in the read; its end comes from the germline J gene. This chain connects TRBV15 to TRBJ2-7; TRBD2 agrees at 8 bases. The germline V gene encodes CDR1 SGHND and CDR2 FRSKSL. Trimming cost V 3 bases and J 6 bases; bases outside gene matches: 1. This CDR3 region has 12 residues. CDR3 sequence reads: CASSFWGVEQYF. Partial CDR3 DNA: TGTGCCAGCAGTTTCTGGGGGGTTGAACAGTAC.

In regard to this clone: Mouse names are used for the genes. The read comes to an end 1 residue before the CDR3 does, leaving the germline J gene to fill in the end. The gene calls are TRBV31 and TRBJ1-6; no clear D gene. TRBJ1-6 is labeled an ORF, and its function is uncertain. The germline V and J ends were trimmed by 0 bases and 3 bases, with 6 bases remaining between them. The CDR3 spans 14 residues. Per the germline V gene, CDR1 is GKSSPN and CDR2 is SITVG. The CDR3 DNA, read in part, is TGTGCCTGGAGTCTGGGCAGCTATAATTCGCCCCTCTAC. Its translation: CAWSLGSYNSPLY. The whole CDR3 protein reads CAWSLGSYNSPLYF.

On this clone itself: The genes and germline here are from mouse. The read is 1 residue too short to cover the CDR3 end, so that end is filled in from the germline J gene. This chain joins TRBV19 and TRBJ1-6, with TRBD1 matching 8 bases. TRBJ1-6 is given ORF status, its function remaining uncertain. Per the germline V gene, CDR1 is FNHDT and CDR2 is SITEND (reference sequence). Losses at the gene ends were 0 bases for V and 7 bases for J; bases not matched to a gene: 3. The CDR3 is made up of 15 amino acids. CDR3 DNA (partial): TGTGCCAGCAGTATAGGCGCAGGGGGCAATTCGCCCCTCTAC. This sequence encodes CASSIGAGGNSPLY. The whole CDR3 protein reads CASSIGAGGNSPLYF.

As to this clone: Germline and genes here are mouse. The read is 1 residue too short to cover the CDR3 end, so that end is filled in from the germline J gene. The V and J genes are TRBV29 and TRBJ2-5; D remains unclear. This CDR3 has 12 residues. The V end lost 3 bases, the J end lost 3 bases, and 4 bases lay between the germline ends. Germline V gene data show CDR1 as MSHET and CDR2 as SYDVDS. The CDR3 is CASSFLQDTQYF. Incomplete CDR3 DNA: TGTGCTAGCAGTTTTTTGCAAGACACCCAGTAC.

This clone was seen a few times. Gene labels here are mouse ones. The sequenced fragment ends 1 residue before the CDR3 boundary, so the rest is inferred from the germline J gene. V and J are TRBV12-2 and TRBJ2-7; D remains ambiguous. Germline V gene data show CDR1 as SGHLS and CDR2 as HYDKME. The germline V and J ends were trimmed by 0 bases and 7 bases, with 15 bases remaining between them. The CDR3 is made up of 14 amino acids. CDR3 DNA (partial): TGTGCCAGCTCTCTCGAGAAAAGGGAAGGAGAACAGTAC. Its translation: CASSLEKREGEQY. In full, the CDR3 is CASSLEKREGEQYF.

This clone was recorded a few times. Germline and genes here are mouse. The read falls 1 residue short of the CDR3 end, and the missing part is taken from the germline J gene. V is TRBV31 and J is TRBJ2-7, with TRBD2 matching over 9 bases. V gave up 0 bases and J gave up 4 bases; unmatched junction bases: 7. The germline V gene encodes CDR1 GKSSPN and CDR2 SITVG. The CDR3 has 15 amino acids. This CDR3 is CAWSLPWGGAYEQYF. The DNA read from the CDR3 is TGTGCCTGGAGTCTTCCTTGGGGGGGCGCTTATGAACAGTAC.

As to this clone: Here the gene names and germline are mouse. The read is 1 residue too short to cover the CDR3 end, so that end is filled in from the germline J gene. The chain employs TRBV5 and TRBJ2-3; D possibly corresponds to TRBD2 (5 bases). V was pared by 0 bases and J by 1 base, with 5 bases between. The germline V gene has CDR1 LGHNA and CDR2 YNLKQL (reference sequence). The CDR3 has 14 amino acids. The sequenced CDR3 bases are TGTGCCAGCAGCCAAGATGGGGGTGCAGAAACGCTGTAT. Its protein is CASSQDGGAETLY. The full CDR3 protein is CASSQDGGAETLYF.

With regard to this clone: Here the gene names and germline are mouse. Coverage ceases 1 residue before the CDR3 finishes, and the germline J gene fills in the end. This chain uses TRBV1 with TRBJ2-3, with 8 bases lining up with TRBD1. CDR3 size: 15 residues. The junction had 6 bases not matched to a gene; V was cut back by 4 bases and J by 3 bases. The germline V gene encodes CDR1 NSQYPW and CDR2 LRSPGD (reference sequence). Incomplete CDR3 DNA: TGCACCTGCAGTGGACACAGGGGGAGGGCAGAAACGCTGTAT. This encodes CTCSGHRGRAETLY. The whole CDR3 region reads CTCSGHRGRAETLYF.

Concerning this clone: Germline and genes here are mouse. The read finishes 1 residue shy of the CDR3 end, and the germline J gene is used to complete it. The rearrangement links TRBV13-1 to TRBJ2-7; D is ambiguous. There are 12 residues in the CDR3. The ends were cut back, 1 base at V and 7 bases at J, with 9 bases in the middle. Germline V lookup: CDR1 NSHNY, CDR2 SYGAGN. The CDR3 loop reads CASSDLGREQYF. The sequenced part of the CDR3 DNA is TGTGCCAGCAGTGATCTCGGGAGGGAACAGTAC.

A word on this clone: Gene names and germline match the mouse. The read falls 1 residue short of the CDR3 end, and the missing part is taken from the germline J gene. The rearrangement uses TRBV4 and TRBJ2-7, with 11 bases aligning to TRBD2. V lost 9 bases, J lost 5 bases, and 0 bases stayed unmatched. The germline V gene has CDR1 LGHDT and CDR2 YNNKQL (reference sequence). CDR3 size: 11 residues. Partial CDR3 DNA: TGTGCCAGGGACTGGGGGGATGAACAGTAC. Translation: CARDWGDEQY. The CDR3 as a whole reads CARDWGDEQYF.

Turning to this clone: All gene names here are mouse names. The read comes to an end 1 residue before the CDR3 does, leaving the germline J gene to fill in the end. The chain carries TRBV13-1 and TRBJ1-3, with D possibly being TRBD1 (6 bases). The V and J ends lost 5 bases and 0 bases respectively, with 9 bases between them. The CDR3 is made up of 14 amino acids. Germline CDR1 NSHNY, CDR2 SYGAGN. CDR3 amino acids: CASRTGNSGNTLYF. The DNA read from the CDR3 is TGTGCCAGCAGGACAGGAAATTCTGGAAATACGCTCTAT.

This clone was seen more than once but under ten times. Mouse gene names and germline throughout. The observed sequence ends 1 residue before the CDR3 terminus, with the missing tail filled in from the germline J gene. The chain employs TRBV14 and TRBJ2-7, with D possibly being TRBD1 (5 bases). The CDR3 contains 12 residues. Trimming pared 1 base from V and 3 bases from J, leaving 5 bases between. Germline CDR1 is SGHDT and CDR2 is FRDEAV. Partial CDR3 DNA: TGTGCCAGCAGTTTCGACAGCTATGAACAGTAC. Its translation is CASSFDSYEQY. In full, the CDR3 is CASSFDSYEQYF.

On this clone itself: Mouse gene names and germline throughout. The read ends 1 residue early relative to the CDR3; the germline J gene fills the gap. The chain combines TRBV15 with TRBJ2-1, with a tentative D call TRBD1 (6 bases). The CDR3 sequence is 13 residues long. The V gene lost 6 bases and the J gene lost 7 bases, with 13 bases spanning the gap. CDR1 SGHND and CDR2 FRSKSL come from the germline V gene. The CDR3 spells CASSLEGTAEQFF. The CDR3 bases that were read are TGTGCCAGCAGCCTAGAGGGGACAGCTGAGCAGTTC.

Concerning this clone: Gene names and germline match the mouse. Read coverage stops 1 residue before the CDR3 terminus; the germline J gene supplies the remainder. The V call is TRBV31, the J call TRBJ2-3; 11 bases are a match to TRBD1. The CDR3 sequence is 15 residues long. Germline V gene lookup returns CDR1 GKSSPN and CDR2 SITVG. V lost 3 bases and J lost 1; bases outside the gene matches: 3. The CDR3 region is CAWSPGQGGAETLYF. The sequenced part of the CDR3 DNA is TGTGCCTGGAGCCCGGGACAGGGGGGTGCAGAAACGCTGTAT.

A remark on this clone: Gene names and germline match the mouse. The read terminates 1 residue before the CDR3 end, so the remaining end is supplied by the germline J gene. The rearrangement links TRBV2 to TRBJ1-2; TRBD1 might be the D (6 bases). V shed 2 bases and J shed 3 bases, with 7 bases lying between them. Germline V gene lookup returns CDR1 LGHNA and CDR2 YSYQKL. The CDR3 contains 13 residues. CDR3 region: CASSQTGYSDYTF. CDR3 DNA, as far as it was read: TGTGCCAGCAGCCAAACAGGGTACTCCGACTACACC.

About this clone: Each gene name is a mouse one. From the germline J gene comes the end of the CDR3, since the read stops 1 residue before it. This chain joins TRBV2 and TRBJ2-5; TRBD1 might be the D (5 bases). Trimming pared 6 bases from V and 8 bases from J, leaving 6 bases between. Germline assignment: CDR1 LGHNA and CDR2 YSYQKL. The CDR3 runs 10 residues. CDR3 DNA (partial): TGTGCCAGCAGTAGGGGCACCCAGTAC. Translated: CASSRGTQY. The whole CDR3 protein is CASSRGTQYF.

Comment on this clone: The listed genes are named as in mouse. The CDR3 is cut off 1 residue early in the read; its end comes from the germline J gene. The rearrangement links TRBV13-3 to TRBJ2-3; 13 bases fit TRBD2. This CDR3 comprises 16 residues. Germline CDR1 is NNHDY and CDR2 is SYVADS. V dropped 6 bases and J dropped 3; count of bases not matched to a gene: 7. The DNA read from the CDR3 is TGTGCCAGCAAGGGACTGGGGGGGTCCGGCGCAGAAACGCTGTAT. Translation gives CASKGLGGSGAETLY. The complete CDR3 reads CASKGLGGSGAETLYF.

Of note for this clone: The genes and germline here are from mouse. The read falls 1 residue short of the CDR3 end, and the missing part is taken from the germline J gene. The J gene is TRBJ2-3, the V gene TRBV14; D remains ambiguous. Trimming shortened V by 2 bases and J by 0 bases, and 10 bases separated the two germline ends. Germline V gene data show CDR1 as SGHDT and CDR2 as FRDEAV. The CDR3 sequence is 15 residues long. CDR3 in amino acids: CASSLAGTSAETLYF. The CDR3 DNA, read in part, is TGTGCCAGCAGTTTGGCGGGAACTAGTGCAGAAACGCTGTAT.

A remark on this clone: Genes and germline are mouse. The read stops 1 residue short of the end of the CDR3; the missing end is completed from the germline J gene. The chain employs TRBV13-3 and TRBJ1-6, with 9 bases lining up with TRBD1. TRBJ1-6 is noted as an ORF with a role that remains uncertain. Germline CDR1 NNHDY, CDR2 SYVADS. CDR3 length: 15 residues. V shed 4 bases and J 5 bases; nucleotides not matched to a gene: 4. The CDR3 sequence: CASSRDREDNSPLYF. The CDR3 bases that were read are TGTGCCAGCAGTAGGGACAGGGAAGATAATTCGCCCCTCTAC.

Comments on this clone: Mouse germline and gene names are used. With the read ending 1 residue before the CDR3 end, the germline J gene is used to fill in that end. The chain employs TRBV3 and TRBJ1-2; D not resolved. The CDR3 loop spans 13 amino acids. Germline lookup yields CDR1 SNHLY and CDR2 FYNGKV (reference sequence). Trimming shortened V by 4 bases and J by 1 base, and 7 bases separated the two germline ends. CDR3 amino acids: CASSSPVNSDYTF. Partial CDR3 DNA: TGTGCCAGCAGCTCTCCTGTAAACTCCGACTACACC.

Details on this clone: Gene labels here are mouse ones. The CDR3 goes on 1 residue after the read ends, and that part is filled in from the germline J gene. The sample contains more than one DNA sequence encoding this CDR3. The chain has TRBV12-1 and TRBJ1-4, with a possible D match to TRBD1 (5 bases). The CDR3 has 15 residues. V lost 0 bases and J 3 bases, leaving 10 bases between the germline ends. Germline V gene data show CDR1 as SGHSN and CDR2 as HYEKVE. CDR3 protein: CASSLGQGANERLFF. Incomplete CDR3 DNA: TGTGCCAGCTCTCTCGGGCAGGGAGCCAACGAAAGATTATTT.

As concerns this clone: Genes here carry mouse names. The read comes to an end 1 residue before the CDR3 does, leaving the germline J gene to fill in the end. The genes are TRBV16 and TRBJ2-1; D might be TRBD1 (6 bases). V was shortened by 4 bases and J by 6 bases, with 10 bases between the two germline ends. The germline V gene encodes CDR1 SGHSA and CDR2 FRNQAP. The CDR3 consists of 13 residues. The CDR3 spells CASSSWDTAEQFF. The sequenced CDR3 bases are TGTGCAAGCAGCTCATGGGACACTGCTGAGCAGTTC.

This clone came up a few times. Mouse gene names apply. The sequence runs out 1 residue before the end of the CDR3; the remainder is reconstructed from the germline J gene. The chain is built from TRBV13-3 and TRBJ2-1, with 11 bases fitting TRBD2. The CDR3 is made up of 15 amino acids. The germline V gene encodes CDR1 NNHDY and CDR2 SYVADS. V trimming: 0 bases; J trimming: 6 bases; junction bases outside the gene matches: 2. The chain's CDR3 is CASSDVLGGPAEQFF. The DNA read from the CDR3 is TGTGCCAGCAGTGATGTACTGGGGGGGCCTGCTGAGCAGTTC.

Worth noting for this clone: Gene names and germline match the mouse. The observed sequence ends 1 residue before the CDR3 terminus, with the missing tail filled in from the germline J gene. The chain recombines TRBV13-1 with TRBJ1-2; D might be TRBD1 (5 bases). V was pared by 0 bases and J by 4 bases, with 7 bases between. CDR3 length equals 13 residues. CDR1 NSHNY and CDR2 SYGAGN come from the germline V gene. CDR3 region: CASSDAGGSDYTF. Incomplete CDR3 DNA: TGTGCCAGCAGTGATGCTGGGGGCTCCGACTACACC.

As to this clone: The gene names here belong to mouse. The CDR3 goes on 1 residue after the read ends, and that part is filled in from the germline J gene. V gene TRBV19 combines with J gene TRBJ2-5; maybe TRBD1 (6 bases). Deletions cut 1 base from V and 6 bases from J, with 12 bases between. The CDR3 length is 14 residues. Germline CDR1 FNHDT, CDR2 SITEND (reference sequence). The covered CDR3 bases are TGTGCCAGCAGTATACAGGGGTCCGGGGACACCCAGTAC. Protein sequence: CASSIQGSGDTQY. The full-length CDR3 reads as CASSIQGSGDTQYF. Supplemented by reference TRBV19 and TRBJ2-5, the full variable domain reads GGIITQTPKFLIGQEGQKLTLKCQQNFNHDTMYWYRQDSGKGLRLIYYSITENDLQKGDLSEGYDASREKKSSFSLTVTSAQKNEMAVFLCASSIQGSGDTQYFGPGTRLLVL.

A remark on this clone: Mouse germline and gene names are used. The read falls 1 residue short of the CDR3 end, and the missing part is taken from the germline J gene. V gene TRBV20 combines with J gene TRBJ2-2; 7 nucleotides line up with TRBD1. There are 12 residues in the CDR3. CDR1 GFQATS and CDR2 STVNSAI come from the germline V gene. The CDR3 bases that were read are TGTGAAGTACAGGGGAACACCGGGCAGCTCTAC. Protein sequence: CEVQGNTGQLY. The complete CDR3 protein is CEVQGNTGQLYF.

Note on this clone: The genes are named according to mouse. The read halts 1 residue ahead of the CDR3 end, with the missing end drawn from the germline J gene. This chain joins TRBV3 and TRBJ1-4; D gene ambiguous. Trimming removed 2 bases from V and 3 bases from J, with 1 base in between. The CDR3 covers 12 residues. Germline V lookup: CDR1 SNHLY, CDR2 FYNGKV (reference sequence). This CDR3 is CASSLPNERLFF. The covered CDR3 bases are TGTGCCAGCAGCTTACCCAACGAAAGATTATTT.

As to this clone: The gene names given are mouse names. The CDR3 end falls 1 residue outside the read, so it is completed with the germline J gene. This rearrangement joins TRBV31 to TRBJ2-5; 9 nucleotides agree with TRBD2. V was pared by 3 bases and J by 2 bases, with 3 bases of the junction left unmatched. Germline V gene sequence: CDR1 GKSSPN, CDR2 SITVG. CDR3 length: 14 amino acids. CDR3 protein: CAWRWGGPQDTQYF. CDR3 DNA (partial): TGTGCCTGGAGGTGGGGGGGCCCCCAAGACACCCAGTAC.

With regard to this clone: Mouse germline and gene names are used. The read ends 1 residue early relative to the CDR3; the germline J gene fills the gap. The chain carries TRBV5 and TRBJ2-7, with D possibly being TRBD2 (7 bases). Germline V CDR1 and CDR2: LGHNA, YNLKQL (reference sequence). The CDR3 is 16 residues long. Trimming removed 0 bases from V and 0 bases from J, with 12 bases in between. CDR3 bases read: TGTGCCAGCAGCCAAGAAGGGGGGGACTTCTCCTATGAACAGTAC. It yields the protein CASSQEGGDFSYEQY. The entire CDR3 protein reads CASSQEGGDFSYEQYF.

In its sample, this clone was seen a few times. Germline and genes: mouse. The CDR3 end falls 1 residue outside the read, so it is completed with the germline J gene. The chain is built from TRBV5 and TRBJ1-4; a weak D match, TRBD1 (6 bases). Germline loops: CDR1 LGHNA, CDR2 YNLKQL (reference sequence). V was clipped by 0 bases and J by 3 bases, with 14 bases between them. This CDR3 region has 17 residues. CDR3 in amino acids: CASSQDGQGRANERLFF. CDR3 bases read: TGTGCCAGCAGCCAAGATGGGCAGGGGAGAGCCAACGAAAGATTATTT.

As regards this clone: Gene names are mouse gene names. The read is 1 residue too short to cover the CDR3 end, so that end is filled in from the germline J gene. The chain joins TRBV1 to TRBJ2-5; 10 bases match TRBD1. The length of the CDR3 is 13 residues. Germline loops: CDR1 NSQYPW, CDR2 LRSPGD (reference sequence). With 4 bases clipped from V and 8 bases from J, the junction kept 3 bases outside the gene matches. The CDR3 loop reads CTCSGTGGSTQYF. Incomplete CDR3 DNA: TGCACCTGCAGTGGGACAGGGGGGAGCACCCAGTAC.

As to this clone: Germline and genes here are mouse. The CDR3 is cut off 1 residue early in the read; its end comes from the germline J gene. V is TRBV3 and J is TRBJ1-2; D uncertain. V lost 3 bases to trimming and J lost 1 base, with 3 bases between them. This CDR3 comprises 12 residues. Looked up from germline, CDR1 is SNHLY and CDR2 is FYNGKV (reference sequence). The CDR3 protein is CASSFKNSDYTF. Partial CDR3 DNA: TGTGCCAGCAGCTTCAAAAACTCCGACTACACC.